The rows below give T cell receptor beta chains drawn from one sample of a study of blood T cell repertoires in COVID-19. TCRdb keeps only in-frame clones here, not all; method: immunoSEQ multiplex PCR. There are about 63,000 clones in the sample; 87% occur only once, and around 5.3% lies in the top ten. The source material was peripheral blood. The source is a man between 45 and 60 years old with active COVID-19. Each CDR3 is given with its conserved first and last residue. A D gene is named only where the DNA matches it firmly. Only part of the rows carry a size: once, few, many, or a class if the clone is expanded.

D gene	V gene	J gene	clone size	CDR3 protein	CDR3 DNA
TRBD2	TRBV11-3	TRBJ2-7	-	CASSLDTGGSHEQYF	TGTGCCAGCAGCTTAGATACGGGCGGGAGCCACGAGCAGTACTTC
TRBD1	TRBV19	TRBJ2-1	-	CASSHLGQGAGRRNEQFF	TGTGCCAGTAGCCATTTGGGACAGGGGGCAGGTCGCCGTAATGAGCAGTTCTTC
-	TRBV6-5	TRBJ1-1	-	CASRQLDFMNTEAFF	TGTGCCAGCCGGCAGCTCGACTTCATGAACACTGAAGCTTTCTTT
TRBD1	TRBV3-1/TRBV3-2	TRBJ1-1	-	CASSPRQGLSTEAFF	TGTGCCAGCAGCCCCAGACAGGGGTTGAGCACTGAAGCTTTCTTT
-	TRBV3-1/TRBV3-2	TRBJ1-1	-	CASSQRGGTEAFF	TGTGCCAGCAGCCAACGGGGGGGCACTGAAGCTTTCTTT
-	TRBV1	TRBJ2-5	-	CTSSQDRLGGSDGGETQYF	TGCACCAGCAGCCAAGATAGACTCGGCGGGAGTGATGGGGGAGAGACCCAGTACTTC
TRBD1	TRBV7-3	TRBJ2-3	-	CASSSRTGGGTDTQYF	TGTGCCAGCAGCTCCCGGACAGGGGGTGGCACAGATACGCAGTATTTT
TRBD1	TRBV6-5	TRBJ2-7	-	CATSADRVYEQYF	TGTGCCACTTCGGCGGACAGGGTCTACGAGCAGTACTTC
TRBD1	TRBV9	TRBJ2-1	-	CASSDGTGENEQFF	TGTGCCAGCAGCGATGGGACAGGGGAGAATGAGCAGTTCTTC
-	TRBV5-1	TRBJ1-1	-	CASSLDGGPNTEAFF	TGCGCCAGCAGCTTGGATGGGGGCCCAAACACTGAAGCTTTCTTT
-	TRBV19	TRBJ1-1	-	CASSIGEIAEAFF	TGTGCCAGTAGTATAGGAGAGATCGCTGAAGCTTTCTTT
TRBD1	TRBV4-1	TRBJ2-7	-	CASSHFTGTGTHEQYF	TGCGCCAGCAGCCATTTTACCGGGACAGGGACCCACGAGCAGTACTTC
TRBD2	TRBV9	TRBJ2-1	-	CASSVGMTSKLNEQFF	TGTGCCAGCAGCGTAGGTATGACTAGCAAATTAAATGAGCAGTTCTTC
-	TRBV9	TRBJ2-1	-	CASSVESSYNEQFF	TGTGCCAGCAGCGTAGAGAGCTCCTACAATGAGCAGTTCTTC
-	TRBV28	TRBJ2-7	-	CASSFFDSYEQYF	TGTGCCAGCAGTTTTTTCGACAGCTACGAGCAGTACTTC
TRBD1	TRBV5-1	TRBJ2-6	-	CASSYSIRQGRYGGANVLTF	TGCGCCAGCAGCTACTCGATTAGACAGGGTAGATATGGTGGGGCCAACGTCCTGACTTTC
TRBD2	TRBV7-2	TRBJ2-1	-	CASSLLHSGRARSYNEQFF	TGTGCCAGCAGCTTATTGCATAGCGGGAGGGCACGCTCCTACAATGAGCAGTTCTTC
-	TRBV4-2	TRBJ1-5	-	CASSPDSLYQPQHF	TGTGCCAGCAGCCCGGACAGCCTATATCAGCCCCAGCATTTT
-	TRBV7-9	TRBJ1-1	-	CASSLQNTEAFF	TGTGCCAGCAGCTTACAAAACACTGAAGCTTTCTTT
TRBD1	TRBV7-9	TRBJ1-2	few	CASSLDRAGYTF	TGTGCCAGCAGCTTGGACAGGGCTGGCTACACCTTC
TRBD1	TRBV15	TRBJ2-3	-	CATSRGGQGGRDTQYF	TGTGCCACCAGCAGAGGGGGACAGGGGGGTAGAGATACGCAGTATTTT
TRBD1	TRBV7-9	TRBJ2-7	-	CASSPTRQGRIAYEQYF	TGTGCCAGCAGCCCGACCCGACAGGGAAGAATCGCTTACGAGCAGTACTTC
-	TRBV2	TRBJ1-4	-	CASSRRGFNEKLFF	TGTGCCAGCAGTAGGAGGGGCTTTAATGAAAAACTGTTTTTT
-	TRBV15	TRBJ1-4	-	CATSNRQADNEKLFF	TGTGCCACCAGCAACCGACAGGCCGATAATGAAAAACTGTTTTTT
TRBD2	TRBV7-2	TRBJ2-1	-	CASSPTSGGWNEQFF	TGTGCCAGCAGCCCGACTAGCGGGGGGTGGAATGAGCAGTTCTTC
-	TRBV10-2	TRBJ1-6	few	CASSERGSGSPLHF	TGCGCCAGCAGTGAGAGGGGGAGTGGGTCACCCCTCCACTTT
-	TRBV28	TRBJ1-2	-	CASSRQVFNGYTF	TGTGCCAGCAGCCGGCAGGTATTTAATGGCTACACCTTC
TRBD2	TRBV14	TRBJ2-1	-	CASSQQLAGGAREQFF	TGTGCCAGCAGCCAACAACTAGCGGGAGGAGCCAGGGAGCAGTTCTTC
-	TRBV4-1	TRBJ2-6	-	CASSRDSISSGANVLTF	TGCGCCAGCAGCCGGGACTCCATCAGCTCTGGGGCCAACGTCCTGACTTTC
-	TRBV6-4	TRBJ2-1	-	CASSPKADPYNEQFF	TGTGCCAGCAGCCCGAAAGCGGATCCCTACAATGAGCAGTTCTTC
TRBD2	TRBV7-6	TRBJ2-2	-	CASSQTGGAKTGELFF	TGTGCCAGCAGCCAAACGGGGGGAGCCAAGACCGGGGAGCTGTTTTTT
-	TRBV29-1	TRBJ1-2	-	CSVGRGYGYTF	TGCAGCGTTGGGCGGGGCTATGGCTACACCTTC
-	TRBV19	TRBJ1-5	once	CASSARTAVSNQPQHF	TGTGCCAGTAGTGCCCGGACTGCTGTTAGCAATCAGCCCCAGCATTTT
TRBD1	TRBV7-9	TRBJ2-6	-	CASSPLGQAGANVLTF	TGTGCCAGCAGCCCATTGGGACAGGCTGGGGCCAACGTCCTGACTTTC
-	TRBV28	TRBJ1-1	-	CASSNHREGAEAFF	TGTGCCAGCAGTAACCACAGGGAGGGGGCTGAAGCTTTCTTT
-	TRBV28	TRBJ1-2	-	CAISQSYTF	TGTGCCATCAGTCAAAGCTACACCTTC
-	TRBV5-1	TRBJ1-1	-	CASSFLGSTEAFF	TGCGCCAGCAGCTTCCTGGGGAGCACTGAAGCTTTCTTT
-	TRBV5-6	TRBJ2-7	-	CASSFGTGRGYEQYF	TGTGCCAGCAGCTTCGGGACGGGCAGGGGTTACGAGCAGTACTTC
-	TRBV9	TRBJ1-1	-	CASSVFGRDTEAFF	TGTGCCAGCAGCGTCTTTGGCAGGGACACTGAAGCTTTCTTT
-	TRBV11-2	TRBJ2-7	-	CASSLEPTEVDEQYF	TGTGCCAGCAGCTTAGAACCGACAGAAGTGGACGAGCAGTACTTC
-	TRBV7-9	TRBJ1-6	-	CASSFHDPRTNSPLHF	TGTGCCAGCAGCTTTCACGATCCTAGAACTAATTCACCCCTCCACTTT
-	TRBV19	TRBJ1-2	-	CASSIFLSAGAYGYTF	TGTGCCAGTAGTATATTTCTCTCGGCAGGGGCCTATGGCTACACCTTC
TRBD1	TRBV15	TRBJ1-5	-	CATTPDRGRNQPQHF	TGTGCCACCACCCCGGACAGGGGTCGAAATCAGCCCCAGCATTTT
TRBD2	TRBV7-3	TRBJ2-3	-	CASSPTASGSDTQYF	TGTGCCAGCAGCCCCACGGCTAGCGGGAGTGATACGCAGTATTTT
-	TRBV28	TRBJ1-2	-	CASSLLQGGYTF	TGTGCCAGCAGTTTATTGCAGGGGGGCTACACCTTC
-	TRBV12-3/TRBV12-4	TRBJ1-1	-	CASIGEGSTEAFF	TGTGCCAGCATTGGGGAGGGCTCGACTGAAGCTTTCTTT
TRBD1	TRBV7-9	TRBJ2-7	once	CASSPHKDRGYYEQYF	TGTGCCAGCAGCCCCCACAAGGACAGGGGGTACTACGAGCAGTACTTC
-	TRBV28	TRBJ2-1	-	CASSSPSASSYNEQFF	TGTGCCAGCAGTTCACCTAGCGCGAGCTCCTACAATGAGCAGTTCTTC